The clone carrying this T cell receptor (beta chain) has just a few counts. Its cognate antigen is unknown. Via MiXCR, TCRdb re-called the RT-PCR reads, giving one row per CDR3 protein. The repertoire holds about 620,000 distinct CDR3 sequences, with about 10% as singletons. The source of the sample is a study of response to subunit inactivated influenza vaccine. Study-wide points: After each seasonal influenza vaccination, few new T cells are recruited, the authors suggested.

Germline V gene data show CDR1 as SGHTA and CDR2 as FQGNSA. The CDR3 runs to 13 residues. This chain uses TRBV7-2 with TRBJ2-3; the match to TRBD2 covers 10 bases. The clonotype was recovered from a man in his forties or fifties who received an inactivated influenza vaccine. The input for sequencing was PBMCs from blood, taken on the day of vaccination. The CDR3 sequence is CSSGSLSTDTQYF. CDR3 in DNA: TGTTCTAGCGGGAGTTTGAGCACAGATACGCAGTATTTT.